This T cell receptor beta chain comes out of a study of identical twins. TCRdb ran MiXCR on the 5' RACE reads and lists one entry per CDR3 protein. Among more than 650,000 distinct CDR3 sequences listed, roughly 6% were seen once. This clonotype showed up just a few times. Germline V gene data show CDR1 as SGHRS and CDR2 as YFSETQ. This CDR3 spans 14 amino acids. J was trimmed by 12 bases and V by 4 bases; bases with no gene match: 5. The chain carries TRBV5-1 and TRBJ2-1, with 15 positions matching TRBD2. This clonotype was obtained from a man younger than 30 in good health. Sequenced input: naive T cells sorted from blood. This chain's CDR3 is CASSPGLAGGWQFF. CDR3 coding DNA: TGCGCCAGCAGCCCAGGACTAGCGGGAGGGTGGCAGTTCTTC.